The 4 T cell receptor beta chains below come from one sample, sequenced in a study of T cell responses to AZD1222 COVID-19 vaccine (dated by TCRdb to about 2021). Read against the paper, the sample's time point label means: about 28 days (+/-7) after the second vaccine dose. To prepare the library, the immunoSEQ multiplex PCR assay was applied. TCRdb retrieved this table from immuneACCESS and kept in-frame rearrangements only. Not all clones are present; in checked studies, unresolved V genes account for under half, and no reason is known for the remainder. The sample table holds some 160,000 clones, of which approximately 90% were seen once. Together, the top ten hold about 1% of the sample. Sequences were derived from peripheral blood, sampled 28 days after the second AZD1222 dose. These receptor sequences come from an adult who received the AZD1222 COVID-19 vaccine.

J is TRBJ2-1 and V is TRBV7-6; 9 positions agree with TRBD2. Germline CDR1 and CDR2: SGHVS and FNYEAQ. The CDR3 is made up of 16 amino acids. Trimming took 4 bases from V and 7 from J; bases not matched to a gene: 11. The CDR3 DNA reads TGTGCCAGCAGCTCGGAAATTAGCGGGGGAAAGAATGAGCAGTTCTTC. It is translated as CASSSEISGGKNEQFF.

This chain's CDR3 is CASGFSNEGKETQYF. The CDR3 DNA reads TGTGCTAGTGGTTTCTCGAATGAAGGGAAAGAGACCCAGTACTTC. The chain joins TRBV12-5 to TRBJ2-5; D is undetermined. Germline CDR1 and CDR2: LGHNT and FRNRAP. This CDR3 is built from 15 residues. The V end was cut by 3 bases, the J end by 3 bases, with 14 bases between. Together with reference TRBV12-5 and TRBJ2-5, the CDR3 gives the full variable domain: DARVTQTPRHKVTEMGQEVTMRCQPILGHNTVFWYRQTMMQGLELLAYFRNRAPLDDSGMPKDRFSAEMPDATLATLKIQPSEPRDSAVYFCASGFSNEGKETQYFGPGTRLLVL.

V is TRBV29-1 and J is TRBJ1-4, with D unclear. CDR1 and CDR2 from the germline V gene are SQVTM and ANQGSEA. This CDR3 region has 13 residues. The V end lost 4 bases, the J end lost 2 bases, and 8 bases lay between the germline ends. The CDR3 DNA follows: TGCAGCGTTGCCTCCGTGACTAATGAAAAACTGTTTTTT. It translates to CSVASVTNEKLFF.

This rearrangement joins TRBV5-1 to TRBJ1-2; perhaps TRBD1 as D (6 bases). V dropped 4 bases and J dropped 8 bases, with 12 bases sitting between them. Looked up from germline, CDR1 is SGHRS and CDR2 is YFSETQ. The CDR3 spans 12 residues. CDR3 region: CASSPGQLGYTF. CDR3 sequence (DNA): TGCGCCAGCAGCCCCGGACAGCTAGGCTACACCTTC.